This T cell receptor (beta chain) is from a study of T cell repertoires in cytomegalovirus infection. Study at large: Public signatures in TCR beta pointed to CMV infection and matching HLA type.

In regard to this clonotype: Its antigen is as yet unknown.

Germline assignment: CDR1 GTSNPN and CDR2 SVGIG (reference sequence). After removal of 4 bases from V and 7 bases from J, the junction contained 9 bases not matched to a gene. The CDR3 totals 14 residues. Findings and caveats of the study: The cumulative frequency of public TCR beta families distinguished individuals who carried CMV together with the relevant HLA. The ex vivo response was dominated by HLA-C-restricted CMV-specific TCR beta clonotypes.

Using its own MiXCR run on the reads, TCRdb lists one record per CDR3 protein. The data show about 450,000 distinct CDR3 sequences, roughly a third seen once. Sequencing was carried out using PBMCs. The sequence was obtained from a human donor in good health (CMV status not recorded). Some clones in this sample may be carry-over from other donors' samples. The J gene is TRBJ2-1, the V gene TRBV30, with 8 bases identical to TRBD1. In DNA form, the CDR3 reads TGTGCCTGGACCCCTTTACGACAGGGGAATGAGCAGTTCTTC. Residues: CAWTPLRQGNEQFF.